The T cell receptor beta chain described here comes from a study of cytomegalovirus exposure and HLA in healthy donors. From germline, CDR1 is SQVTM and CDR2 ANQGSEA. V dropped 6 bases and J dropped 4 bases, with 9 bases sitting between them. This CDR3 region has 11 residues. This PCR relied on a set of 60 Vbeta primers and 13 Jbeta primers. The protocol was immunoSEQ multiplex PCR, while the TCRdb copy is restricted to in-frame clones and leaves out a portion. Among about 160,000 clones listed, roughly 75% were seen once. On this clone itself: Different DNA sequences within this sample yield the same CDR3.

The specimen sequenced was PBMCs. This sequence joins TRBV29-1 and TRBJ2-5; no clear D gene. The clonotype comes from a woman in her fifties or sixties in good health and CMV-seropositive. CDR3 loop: CSVLSGETQYF. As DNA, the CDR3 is TGCAGCGTCCTCTCGGGAGAGACCCAGTACTTC.